The present T cell receptor (beta chain) was sequenced within a study of cytomegalovirus exposure and HLA in healthy donors. Study-wide findings and caveats: The finding came from a later analysis; first-cohort TCR clusters tended to co-occur in the roughly 110 validation repertoires. A few chains linked to CMV were shown in vitro to be specific for CMV antigens. Most TCR sequences proved rare, with some public TCRs found in many donors.

Points on this clone: The target antigen is unknown.

The CDR3 length is 14 residues. Germline CDR1 and CDR2: PRHDT and FYEKMQ (reference sequence). The trim removed 8 bases at V and 1 base at J, leaving 8 bases unmatched. Assay used: immunoSEQ multiplex PCR; TCRdb lists only in-frame clones, some missing. The table has roughly 130,000 clones, roughly nine tenths seen once. The rearrangement links TRBV13 to TRBJ2-7; TRBD1 matches 7 bases. This TCR derives from a man aged 18 to 30 in good health and CMV-seronegative. The sequenced material came from PBMCs. The CDR3 region has the DNA TGTGCCAGCTTATCCAGGGGGTCGTCCTACGAGCAGTACTTC. This encodes CASLSRGSSYEQYF.